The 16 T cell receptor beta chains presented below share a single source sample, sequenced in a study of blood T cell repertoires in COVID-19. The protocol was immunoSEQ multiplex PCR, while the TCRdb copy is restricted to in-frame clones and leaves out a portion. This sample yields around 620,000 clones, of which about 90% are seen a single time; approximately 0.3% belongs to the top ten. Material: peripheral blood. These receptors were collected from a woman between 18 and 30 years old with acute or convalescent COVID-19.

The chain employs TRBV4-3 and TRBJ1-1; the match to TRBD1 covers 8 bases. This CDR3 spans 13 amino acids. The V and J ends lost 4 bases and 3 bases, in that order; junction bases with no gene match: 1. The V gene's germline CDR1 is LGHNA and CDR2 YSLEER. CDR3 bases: TGCGCCAGCAGCCTGGGACAGGACACTGAAGCTTTCTTT. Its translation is CASSLGQDTEAFF.

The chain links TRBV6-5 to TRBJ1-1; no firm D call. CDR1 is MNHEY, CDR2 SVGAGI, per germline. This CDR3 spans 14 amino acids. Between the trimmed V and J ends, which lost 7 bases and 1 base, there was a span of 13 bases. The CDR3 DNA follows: TGTGCCAGCATCCCCTGGCGGGGGAACACTGAAGCTTTCTTT. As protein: CASIPWRGNTEAFF.

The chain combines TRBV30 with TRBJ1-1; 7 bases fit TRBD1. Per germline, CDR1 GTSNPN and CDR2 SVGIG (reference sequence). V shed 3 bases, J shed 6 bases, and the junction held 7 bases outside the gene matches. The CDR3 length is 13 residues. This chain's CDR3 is CAWSRGRGAEAFF. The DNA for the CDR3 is TGTGCCTGGAGCAGGGGGAGAGGAGCTGAAGCTTTCTTT.

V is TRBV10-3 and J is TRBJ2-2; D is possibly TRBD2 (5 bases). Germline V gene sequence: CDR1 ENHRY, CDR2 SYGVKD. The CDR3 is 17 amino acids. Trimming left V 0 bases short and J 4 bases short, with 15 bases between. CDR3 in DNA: TGTGCCATCAGTGAGTCGAGGGAACTGCGTTTCACCGGGGAGCTGTTTTTT. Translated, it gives CAISESRELRFTGELFF.

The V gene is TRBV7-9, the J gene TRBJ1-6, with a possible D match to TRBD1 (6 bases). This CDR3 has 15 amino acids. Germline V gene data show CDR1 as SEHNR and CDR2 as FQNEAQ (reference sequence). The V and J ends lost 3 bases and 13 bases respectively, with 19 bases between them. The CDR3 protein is CASSFGLTGSNPLHF. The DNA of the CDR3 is TGTGCCAGCAGCTTCGGGTTAACAGGGTCTAATCCCCTCCACTTT.

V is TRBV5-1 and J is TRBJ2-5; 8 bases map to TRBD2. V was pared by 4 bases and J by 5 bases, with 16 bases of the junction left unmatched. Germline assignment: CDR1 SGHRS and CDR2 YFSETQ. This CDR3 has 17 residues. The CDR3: CASSPQGSGVIRETQYF. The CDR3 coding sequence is TGCGCCAGCAGCCCCCAGGGTAGCGGGGTTATCAGGGAGACCCAGTACTTC. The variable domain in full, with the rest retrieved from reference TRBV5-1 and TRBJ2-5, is KAGVTQTPRYLIKTRGQQVTLSCSPISGHRSVSWYQQTPGQGLQFLFEYFSETQRNKGNFPGRFSGRQFSNSRSEMNVSTLELGDSALYLCASSPQGSGVIRETQYFGPGTRLLVL.

Written as DNA, the CDR3 is TGCGCCAGCAGCTTGGCCTGGACATCAGATACGCAGTATTTT. Translated: CASSLAWTSDTQYF. The chain carries TRBV5-1 and TRBJ2-3; weak D call: TRBD1 (5 bases). Between the trimmed V and J ends, which lost 0 bases and 4 bases, there was a span of 9 bases. CDR3 length: 14 residues. Per the germline V gene, CDR1 is SGHRS and CDR2 is YFSETQ.

The CDR3 loop reads CAWSGSGRGYTF. DNA for the CDR3: TGTGCCTGGAGTGGTTCAGGGCGAGGCTACACCTTC. The chain uses TRBV30 and TRBJ1-2; possibly TRBD1 for D (5 bases). CDR3 length: 12 residues. Germline V gene sequence: CDR1 GTSNPN, CDR2 SVGIG (reference sequence). With 1 base removed from V and 8 bases from J, the gap between germline ends came to 11 bases.

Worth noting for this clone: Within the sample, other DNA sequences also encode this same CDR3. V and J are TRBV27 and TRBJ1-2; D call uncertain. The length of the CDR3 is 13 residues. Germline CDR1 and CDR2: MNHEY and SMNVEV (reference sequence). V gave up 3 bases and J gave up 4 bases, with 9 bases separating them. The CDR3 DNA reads TGTGCCAGCAGTTTTCACCGAGGCTATGGCTACACCTTC. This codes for CASSFHRGYGYTF.

The CDR3 region is CASSRRGSGYGYTF. The CDR3 coding sequence is TGTGCCAGCAGTCGACGGGGAAGCGGCTATGGCTACACCTTC. V and J are TRBV28 and TRBJ1-2; D not resolved. V was trimmed by 5 bases and J by 4 bases, leaving 14 bases between them. This CDR3 is built from 14 residues. CDR1 is MDHEN, CDR2 SYDVKM, per germline.

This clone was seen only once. CDR3 nucleotides: TGTGCCAGCAGCGCCGGGACAGGGAAAGAGACCCAGTACTTC. Its translation: CASSAGTGKETQYF. The chain joins TRBV9 to TRBJ2-5, with 9 bases matching TRBD1. CDR1 is SGDLS and CDR2 is YYNGEE in the germline V gene. This CDR3 is 14 amino acids long. Germline trimming cut 3 bases from V and 3 bases from J; bases unmatched to any gene: 3.

CDR3 bases: TGTGCCAGCAGCCAAGGGTCAGCGGGACAGCCCCAGCATTTT. Amino acids: CASSQGSAGQPQHF. The chain links TRBV3-1 (or the pseudogene TRBV3-2) to TRBJ1-5; D unclear. Germline CDR1 and CDR2: LGHDT and YNNKEL (reference sequence). Trimming took 1 base from V and 7 from J, leaving 11 bases between them. The CDR3 contains 14 residues.

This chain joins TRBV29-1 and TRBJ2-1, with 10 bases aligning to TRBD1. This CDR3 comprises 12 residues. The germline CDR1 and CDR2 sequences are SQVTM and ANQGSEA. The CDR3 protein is CWGTGARNEQFF. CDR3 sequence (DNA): TGCTGGGGGACAGGGGCACGGAATGAGCAGTTCTTC.

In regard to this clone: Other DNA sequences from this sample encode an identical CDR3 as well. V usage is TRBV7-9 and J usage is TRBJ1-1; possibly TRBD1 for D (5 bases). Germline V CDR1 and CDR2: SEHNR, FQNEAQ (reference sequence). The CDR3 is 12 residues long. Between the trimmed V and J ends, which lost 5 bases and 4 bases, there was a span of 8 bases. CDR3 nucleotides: TGTGCCAGCAGCCCCGGGGGCACTGAAGCTTTCTTT. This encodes CASSPGGTEAFF.

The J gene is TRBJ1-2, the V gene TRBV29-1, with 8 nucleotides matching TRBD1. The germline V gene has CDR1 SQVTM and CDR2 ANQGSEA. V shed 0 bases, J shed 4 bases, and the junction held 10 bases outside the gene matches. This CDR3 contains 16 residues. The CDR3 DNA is TGCAGCGTTGAAGACCAGGGGGCTAGACCGCCCTATGGCTACACCTTC. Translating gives CSVEDQGARPPYGYTF.

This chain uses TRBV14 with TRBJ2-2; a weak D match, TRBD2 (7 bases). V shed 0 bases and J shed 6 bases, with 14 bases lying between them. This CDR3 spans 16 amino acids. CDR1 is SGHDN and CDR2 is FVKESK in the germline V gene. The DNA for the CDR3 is TGTGCCAGCAGCCAAGACCCGGGGGGCAAACCCGGGGAGCTGTTTTTT. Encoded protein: CASSQDPGGKPGELFF.